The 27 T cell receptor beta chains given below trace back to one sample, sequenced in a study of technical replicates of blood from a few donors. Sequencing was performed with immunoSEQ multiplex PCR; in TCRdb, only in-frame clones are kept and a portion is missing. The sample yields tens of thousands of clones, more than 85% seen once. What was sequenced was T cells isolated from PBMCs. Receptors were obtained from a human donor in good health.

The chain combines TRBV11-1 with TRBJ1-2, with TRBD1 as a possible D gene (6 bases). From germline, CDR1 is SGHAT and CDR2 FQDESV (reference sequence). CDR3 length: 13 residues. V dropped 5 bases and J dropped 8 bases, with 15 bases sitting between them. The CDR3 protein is CASSPSRGDGYTF. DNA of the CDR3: TGTGCCAGCAGCCCGAGCAGGGGAGACGGCTACACCTTC.

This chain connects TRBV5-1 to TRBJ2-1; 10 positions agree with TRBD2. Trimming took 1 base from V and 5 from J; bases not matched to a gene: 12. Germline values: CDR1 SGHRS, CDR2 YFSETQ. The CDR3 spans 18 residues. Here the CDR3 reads CASSLKTSGLGGDNEQFF. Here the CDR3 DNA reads TGCGCCAGCAGCTTGAAGACTAGCGGGTTGGGGGGGGACAATGAGCAGTTCTTC.

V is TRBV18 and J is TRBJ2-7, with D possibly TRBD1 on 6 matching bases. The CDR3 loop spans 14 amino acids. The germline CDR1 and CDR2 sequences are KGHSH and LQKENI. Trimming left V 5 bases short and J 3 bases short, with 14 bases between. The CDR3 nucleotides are TGTGCCAGCTCATCAGGGACATTTGGCTACGAGCAGTACTTC. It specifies CASSSGTFGYEQYF.

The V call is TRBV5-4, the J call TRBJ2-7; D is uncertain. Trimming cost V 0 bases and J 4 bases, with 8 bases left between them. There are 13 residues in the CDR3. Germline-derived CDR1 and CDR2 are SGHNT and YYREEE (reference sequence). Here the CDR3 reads CASSLDDTYEQYF. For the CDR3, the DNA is TGTGCCAGCAGCTTGGACGACACTTACGAGCAGTACTTC.

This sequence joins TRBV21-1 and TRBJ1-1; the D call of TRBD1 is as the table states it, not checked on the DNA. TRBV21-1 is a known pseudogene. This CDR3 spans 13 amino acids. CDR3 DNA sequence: TGTGCCAGCAGCAATGGCAGTTCGCCTGAAGCTTTCTTT. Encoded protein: CASSNGSSPEAFF.

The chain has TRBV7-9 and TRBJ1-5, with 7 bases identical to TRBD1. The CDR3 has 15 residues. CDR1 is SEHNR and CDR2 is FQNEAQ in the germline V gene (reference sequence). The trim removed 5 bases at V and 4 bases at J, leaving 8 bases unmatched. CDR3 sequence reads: CASSPGTVQNQPQHF. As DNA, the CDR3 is TGTGCCAGCAGCCCCGGGACAGTCCAAAATCAGCCCCAGCATTTT. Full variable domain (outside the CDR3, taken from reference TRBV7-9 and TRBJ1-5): DTGVSQNPRHKITKRGQNVTFRCDPISEHNRLYWYRQTLGQGPEFLTYFQNEAQLEKSRLLSDRFSAERPKGSFSTLEIQRTEQGDSAMYLCASSPGTVQNQPQHFGDGTRLSIL.

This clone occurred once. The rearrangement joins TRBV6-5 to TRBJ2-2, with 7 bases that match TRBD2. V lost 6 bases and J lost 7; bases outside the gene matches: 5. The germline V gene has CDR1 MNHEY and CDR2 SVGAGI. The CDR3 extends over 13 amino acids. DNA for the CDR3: TGTGCCAGCAGGGGGGGAGGGGTCGGGGAGCTGTTTTTT. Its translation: CASRGGGVGELFF.

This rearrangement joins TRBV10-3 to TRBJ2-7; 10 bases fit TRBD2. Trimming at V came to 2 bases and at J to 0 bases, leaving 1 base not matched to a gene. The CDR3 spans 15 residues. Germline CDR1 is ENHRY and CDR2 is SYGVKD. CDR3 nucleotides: TGTGCCATCAGTGAGAGGACTAGCGGCTCCTACGAGCAGTACTTC. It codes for CAISERTSGSYEQYF.

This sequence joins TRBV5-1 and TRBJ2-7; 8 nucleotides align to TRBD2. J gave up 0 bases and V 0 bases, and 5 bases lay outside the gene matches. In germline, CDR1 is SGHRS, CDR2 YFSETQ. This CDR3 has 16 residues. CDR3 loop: CASSLAAGRGSYEQYF. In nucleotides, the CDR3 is TGCGCCAGCAGCTTGGCTGCCGGGAGGGGCTCCTACGAGCAGTACTTC. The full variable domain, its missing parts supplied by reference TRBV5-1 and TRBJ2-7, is KAGVTQTPRYLIKTRGQQVTLSCSPISGHRSVSWYQQTPGQGLQFLFEYFSETQRNKGNFPGRFSGRQFSNSRSEMNVSTLELGDSALYLCASSLAAGRGSYEQYFGPGTRLTVT.

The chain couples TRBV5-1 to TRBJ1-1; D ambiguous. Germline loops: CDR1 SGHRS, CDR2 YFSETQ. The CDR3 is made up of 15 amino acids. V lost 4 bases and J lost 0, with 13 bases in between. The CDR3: CASSLTIDMNTEAFF. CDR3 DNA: TGCGCCAGCAGCCTGACGATAGACATGAACACTGAAGCTTTCTTT.

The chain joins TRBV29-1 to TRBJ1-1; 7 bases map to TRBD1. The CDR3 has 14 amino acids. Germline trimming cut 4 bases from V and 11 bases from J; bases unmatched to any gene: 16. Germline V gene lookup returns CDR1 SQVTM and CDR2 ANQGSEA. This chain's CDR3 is CSVAPPGQWDGAFF. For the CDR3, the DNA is TGCAGCGTTGCTCCCCCGGGACAGTGGGACGGCGCTTTCTTT.

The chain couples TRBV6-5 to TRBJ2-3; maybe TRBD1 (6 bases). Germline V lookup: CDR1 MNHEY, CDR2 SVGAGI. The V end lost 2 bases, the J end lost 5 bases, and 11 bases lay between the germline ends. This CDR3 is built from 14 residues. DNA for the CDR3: TGTGCCAGCAGTTACCTAAACAGGGAAGATACGCAGTATTTT. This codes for CASSYLNREDTQYF.

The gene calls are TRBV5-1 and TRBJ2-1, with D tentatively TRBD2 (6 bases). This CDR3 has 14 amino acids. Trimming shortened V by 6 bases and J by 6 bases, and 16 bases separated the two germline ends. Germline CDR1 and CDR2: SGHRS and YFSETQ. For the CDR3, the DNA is TGCGCCAGCACCCTGACTAGTTCTTCCAATGAGCAGTTCTTC. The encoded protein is CASTLTSSSNEQFF.

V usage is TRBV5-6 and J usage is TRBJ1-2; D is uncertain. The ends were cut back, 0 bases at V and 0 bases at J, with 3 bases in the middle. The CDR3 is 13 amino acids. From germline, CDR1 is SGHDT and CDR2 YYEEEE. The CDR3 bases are TGTGCCAGCAGCTTGGCTCCTAACTATGGCTACACCTTC. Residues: CASSLAPNYGYTF.

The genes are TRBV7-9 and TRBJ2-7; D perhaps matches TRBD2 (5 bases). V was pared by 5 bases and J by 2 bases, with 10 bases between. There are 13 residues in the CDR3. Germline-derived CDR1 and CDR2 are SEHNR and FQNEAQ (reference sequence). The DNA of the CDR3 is TGTGCCAGCAGCGGGAGAGGGCCCTACGAGCAGTACTTC. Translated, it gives CASSGRGPYEQYF.

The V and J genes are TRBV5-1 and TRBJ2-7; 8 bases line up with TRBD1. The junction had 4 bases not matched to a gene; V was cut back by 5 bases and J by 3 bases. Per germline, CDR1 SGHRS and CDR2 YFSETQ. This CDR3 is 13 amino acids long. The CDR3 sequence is CASRIQGGYEQYF. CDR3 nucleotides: TGCGCCAGCAGAATACAGGGGGGCTACGAGCAGTACTTC.

For the CDR3, the DNA is TGTGCCACCAGCAGAGATCGGCAGGGTACGAGTAGGAACACTGAAGCTTTCTTT. Translating gives CATSRDRQGTSRNTEAFF. The J gene is TRBJ1-1, the V gene TRBV15; D possibly corresponds to TRBD1 (5 bases). The CDR3 has 18 residues. V was shortened by 0 bases and J by 1 base, with 18 bases between the two germline ends. From germline, CDR1 is LNHNV and CDR2 YYDKDF (reference sequence).

This chain's CDR3 is CASSWTGGGEQYF. The CDR3 DNA reads as TGTGCCAGCAGCTGGACAGGGGGCGGGGAGCAGTACTTC. V gene TRBV27 combines with J gene TRBJ2-7, with TRBD1 matching over 11 bases. Unmatched junction bases numbered 5, after V lost 6 bases and J lost 7 bases. CDR1 and CDR2 (germline): MNHEY, SMNVEV (reference sequence). This CDR3 is 13 amino acids long.

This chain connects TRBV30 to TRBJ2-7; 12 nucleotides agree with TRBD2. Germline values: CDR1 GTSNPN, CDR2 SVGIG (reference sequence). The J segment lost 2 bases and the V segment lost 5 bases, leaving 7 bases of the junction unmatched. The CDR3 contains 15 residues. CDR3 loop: CAWEGLAGPTYEQYF. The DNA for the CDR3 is TGTGCCTGGGAAGGACTAGCGGGGCCTACCTACGAGCAGTACTTC.

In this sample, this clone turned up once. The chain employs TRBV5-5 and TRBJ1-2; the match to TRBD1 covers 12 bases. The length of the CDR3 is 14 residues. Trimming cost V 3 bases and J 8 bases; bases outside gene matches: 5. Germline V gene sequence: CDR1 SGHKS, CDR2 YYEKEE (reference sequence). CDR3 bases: TGTGCCAGCAGCTATGGGACAGGGGGCGGAGGCTACACCTTC. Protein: CASSYGTGGGGYTF.

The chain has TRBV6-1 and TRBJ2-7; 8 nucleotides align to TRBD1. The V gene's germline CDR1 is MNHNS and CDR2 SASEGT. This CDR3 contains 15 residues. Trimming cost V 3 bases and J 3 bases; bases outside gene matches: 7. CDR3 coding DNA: TGTGCCAGCAGTGACCGCCGGGACAGGATCTACGAGCAGTACTTC. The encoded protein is CASSDRRDRIYEQYF.

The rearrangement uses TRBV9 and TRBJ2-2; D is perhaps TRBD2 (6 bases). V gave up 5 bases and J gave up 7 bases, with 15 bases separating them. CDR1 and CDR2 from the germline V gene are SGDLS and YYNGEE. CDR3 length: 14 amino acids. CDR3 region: CASSTMEGGGELFF. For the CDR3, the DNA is TGTGCCAGCAGTACAATGGAGGGCGGCGGGGAGCTGTTTTTT.

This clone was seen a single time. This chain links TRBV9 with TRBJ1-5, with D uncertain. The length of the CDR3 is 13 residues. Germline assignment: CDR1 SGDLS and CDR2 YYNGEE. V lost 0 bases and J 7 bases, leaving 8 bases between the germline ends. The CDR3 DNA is TGTGCCAGCAGCGTAGGTGCAGGCCAGCCCCAGCATTTT. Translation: CASSVGAGQPQHF.

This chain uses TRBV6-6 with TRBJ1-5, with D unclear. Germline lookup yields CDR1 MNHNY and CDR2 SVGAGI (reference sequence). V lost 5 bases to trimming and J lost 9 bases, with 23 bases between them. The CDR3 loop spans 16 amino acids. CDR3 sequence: CASSPGSPGWYPPQHF. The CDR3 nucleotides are TGTGCCAGCAGTCCGGGATCCCCCGGGTGGTATCCGCCCCAGCATTTT.

CDR3 amino acids: CASSLAGAVTTEQYF. DNA of the CDR3: TGTGCCAGCAGTTTGGCAGGGGCCGTAACGACCGAGCAGTACTTC. The chain uses TRBV27 and TRBJ2-7, with D perhaps TRBD1 (6 bases). This CDR3 is 15 amino acids long. Germline V gene lookup returns CDR1 MNHEY and CDR2 SMNVEV (reference sequence). V gave up 3 bases and J gave up 6 bases, with 18 bases separating them.

DNA for the CDR3: TGTGCTAGTGGCCCGCCCCTAGCGGGAGGCTTAACCTACAATGAGCAGTTCTTC. It yields the protein CASGPPLAGGLTYNEQFF. This sequence joins TRBV12-5 and TRBJ2-1, with 11 bases aligning to TRBD2. The CDR3 totals 18 residues. Losses at the gene ends were 6 bases for V and 2 bases for J; bases not matched to a gene: 12. The germline gives CDR1 LGHNT, CDR2 FRNRAP.

CDR3 nucleotide sequence: TGTGCCCGGTCAGGGGGCCACGGGAAACTGTTTTTT. It specifies CARSGGHGKLFF. The chain carries TRBV30 and TRBJ1-4, with TRBD1 matching over 8 bases. V was clipped by 8 bases and J by 11 bases; unmatched bases: 10. This CDR3 has 12 amino acids. Germline V gene lookup returns CDR1 GTSNPN and CDR2 SVGIG (reference sequence).